This T cell receptor beta chain was obtained from a study of blood T cells in healthy people across ages. The CDR3 length is 15 residues. J was trimmed by 3 bases and V by 4 bases; bases with no gene match: 10. Germline lookup yields CDR1 SGDLS and CDR2 YYNGEE. Primers used in a second PCR of about 7 to 11 cycles were a sample-barcoded 5' primer and a J-beta primer mix. TCRdb re-called the 5' RACE reads with MiXCR, one entry per CDR3 protein. The table has hundreds of thousands of distinct CDR3 sequences, over 45% seen once. Material: blood. This sequence joins TRBV9 and TRBJ2-7; TRBD2 matches at 7 bases. The receptor's source is a woman aged 60-70 years in good health. In DNA form, the CDR3 reads TGTGCCAGCAGCACGAAGGGCGGGAGAGACTACGAGCAGTACTTC. Encoded protein: CASSTKGGRDYEQYF.